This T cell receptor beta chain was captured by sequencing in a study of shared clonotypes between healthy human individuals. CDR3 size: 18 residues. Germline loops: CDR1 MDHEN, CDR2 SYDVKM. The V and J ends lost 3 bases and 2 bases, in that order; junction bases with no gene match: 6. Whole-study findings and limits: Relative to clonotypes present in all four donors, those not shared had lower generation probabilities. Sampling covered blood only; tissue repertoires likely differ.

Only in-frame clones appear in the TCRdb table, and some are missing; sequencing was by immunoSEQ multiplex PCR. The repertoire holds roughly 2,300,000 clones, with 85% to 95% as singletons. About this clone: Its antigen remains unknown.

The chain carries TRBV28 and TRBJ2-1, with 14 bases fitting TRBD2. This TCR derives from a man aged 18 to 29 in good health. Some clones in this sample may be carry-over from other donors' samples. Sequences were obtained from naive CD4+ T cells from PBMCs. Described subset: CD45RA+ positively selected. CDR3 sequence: CASSFSTSGRVAYNEQFF. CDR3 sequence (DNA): TGTGCCAGCAGTTTTTCGACTAGCGGGAGGGTGGCCTACAATGAGCAGTTCTTC.